A single sample gave rise to the 22 T cell receptor beta chains below, sequenced in a study of blood T cell repertoires in COVID-19. TCRdb's copy holds only in-frame clones and misses some; the assay was immunoSEQ multiplex PCR. Of approximately 74,000 clones listed, about 89% were seen once; the top ten hold roughly 2%. Sequencing was carried out using peripheral blood. The origin of the receptors is a woman aged 55-69 years with acute or convalescent COVID-19.

This clone was picked up one time. This sequence joins TRBV28 and TRBJ2-1, with 9 bases that match TRBD1. The CDR3 sequence is 15 residues long. The junction had 3 bases not matched to a gene; V was cut back by 3 bases and J by 3 bases. The germline CDR1 and CDR2 sequences are MDHEN and SYDVKM. The chain's CDR3 is CASSFTGQGYNEQFF. The CDR3 DNA is TGTGCCAGCAGTTTTACGGGACAGGGCTACAATGAGCAGTTCTTC. Complete variable domain (other parts from reference TRBV28 and TRBJ2-1): DVKVTQSSRYLVKRTGEKVFLECVQDMDHENMFWYRQDPGLGLRLIYFSYDVKMKEKGDIPEGYSVSREKKERFSLILESASTNQTSMYLCASSFTGQGYNEQFFGPGTRLTVL.

V usage is TRBV6-2 or TRBV6-3 and J usage is TRBJ2-5; D perhaps matches TRBD2 (6 bases). The CDR3 runs to 14 residues. Germline values: CDR1 MNHEY, CDR2 SVGEGT. Deletions cut 1 base from V and 0 bases from J, with 6 bases between. The CDR3 nucleotides are TGTGCCAGCAGTTACTGGAGGGACCAAGAGACCCAGTACTTC. This translates into CASSYWRDQETQYF.

The chain uses TRBV24-1 and TRBJ2-1; 9 bases align to TRBD2. The CDR3 consists of 14 residues. Germline CDR1 and CDR2: KGHDR and SFDVKD. V was pared by 7 bases and J by 5 bases, with 5 bases of the junction left unmatched. In DNA, the CDR3 is TGTGCCACCAGCTTAGCGGGGGCGCACAATGAGCAGTTCTTC. Translation: CATSLAGAHNEQFF.

The chain is built from TRBV28 and TRBJ2-1; tentative D call: TRBD2 (6 bases). Trimming removed 4 bases at V and 7 bases at J, with 20 bases between. Germline V gene sequence: CDR1 MDHEN, CDR2 SYDVKM. The CDR3 is 16 residues long. DNA for the CDR3: TGTGCCAGCAGTTCCCCTCGGGCGGGGTCCCGTAATGAGCAGTTCTTC. Residues: CASSSPRAGSRNEQFF.

This chain joins TRBV5-8 and TRBJ2-7; TRBD1 is a possible D gene (5 bases). The CDR3 spans 15 residues. Germline lookup yields CDR1 SGHTS and CDR2 YDEGEE. V lost 4 bases and J lost 3, with 17 bases in between. The CDR3 DNA sequence: TGTGCCAGCAGCCCGGTAGGGGCAGGTGGCTACGAGCAGTACTTC. It is translated as CASSPVGAGGYEQYF. Full variable domain (outside the CDR3, taken from reference TRBV5-8 and TRBJ2-7): EAGVTQSPTHLIKTRGQQATLRCSPISGHTSVYWYQQALGLGLQFLLWYDEGEERNRGNFPPRFSGRQFPNYSSELNVNALELEDSALYLCASSPVGAGGYEQYFGPGTRLTVT.

V usage is TRBV18 and J usage is TRBJ1-2, with 9 bases identical to TRBD1. There are 16 residues in the CDR3. The germline CDR1 and CDR2 sequences are KGHSH and LQKENI. V was pared by 2 bases and J by 13 bases, with 17 bases of the junction left unmatched. This CDR3 reads CASSPTSDRGQVGCTF. Here the CDR3 DNA reads TGTGCCAGCTCACCAACCTCGGACAGGGGCCAGGTTGGTTGCACCTTC.

The chain links TRBV30 to TRBJ1-2; TRBD1 matches 8 bases. V lost 2 bases, J lost 8 bases, and 10 bases stayed unmatched. Germline-derived CDR1 and CDR2 are GTSNPN and SVGIG (reference sequence). The CDR3 has 14 amino acids. The DNA for the CDR3 is TGTGCCTGGAGTCCGCGACAGGGGCATCGGGGCTACACCTTC. As protein: CAWSPRQGHRGYTF. The full variable domain, with the rest looked up from reference TRBV30 and TRBJ1-2, is SQTIHQWPATLVQPVGSPLSLECTVEGTSNPNLYWYRQAAGRGLQLLFYSVGIGQISSEVPQNLSASRPQDRQFILSSKKLLLSDSGFYLCAWSPRQGHRGYTFGSGTRLTVV.

The chain links TRBV4-3 to TRBJ2-2, with D unclear. This CDR3 has 16 amino acids. The V end was cut by 5 bases, the J end by 0 bases, with 13 bases between. Germline CDR1 LGHNA, CDR2 YSLEER. DNA of the CDR3: TGCGCCAGCAGCGCCCCGCCCCTACCGAACACCGGGGAGCTGTTTTTT. It codes for CASSAPPLPNTGELFF.

The rearrangement uses TRBV19 and TRBJ2-6; 8 bases agree with TRBD1. V lost 5 bases, J lost 0 bases, and 9 bases stayed unmatched. The CDR3 is 18 residues long. Germline V gene sequence: CDR1 LNHDA, CDR2 SQIVND (reference sequence). In DNA, the CDR3 is TGTGCCAGTAGTCCTTGGGGACAGGCCCTCTCTGGGGCCAACGTCCTGACTTTC. This sequence encodes CASSPWGQALSGANVLTF.

For the CDR3, the DNA is TGCGCCAGCAGCGTCGGGACAGGTGGGCTCGAGCAGTACTTC. Translating gives CASSVGTGGLEQYF. The chain combines TRBV5-1 with TRBJ2-7; 8 nucleotides align to TRBD1. The CDR3 extends over 14 amino acids. The germline CDR1 and CDR2 sequences are SGHRS and YFSETQ. The trim removed 4 bases at V and 6 bases at J, leaving 9 bases unmatched. Based on the CDR3 plus reference TRBV5-1 and TRBJ2-7, the full variable domain is KAGVTQTPRYLIKTRGQQVTLSCSPISGHRSVSWYQQTPGQGLQFLFEYFSETQRNKGNFPGRFSGRQFSNSRSEMNVSTLELGDSALYLCASSVGTGGLEQYFGPGTRLTVT.

The V call is TRBV5-8, the J call TRBJ2-1; TRBD1 matches at 8 bases. CDR1 and CDR2 from the germline V gene are SGHTS and YDEGEE. The CDR3 has 15 amino acids. V shed 3 bases, J shed 0 bases, and the junction held 2 bases outside the gene matches. The CDR3 spells CASSYGQGSYNEQFF. As DNA, the CDR3 is TGTGCCAGCAGCTACGGACAGGGCTCCTACAATGAGCAGTTCTTC.

The chain couples TRBV6-5 to TRBJ2-7, with TRBD1 identical over 10 bases. The CDR3 spans 15 residues. J was trimmed by 0 bases and V by 7 bases; bases with no gene match: 6. Germline V gene sequence: CDR1 MNHEY, CDR2 SVGAGI. CDR3 loop: CASTLDRGDSYEQYF. DNA of the CDR3: TGTGCCAGCACTTTGGACAGGGGGGACTCCTACGAGCAGTACTTC.

This sequence joins TRBV7-2 and TRBJ2-7; D is possibly TRBD1 (6 bases). Between the trimmed V and J ends, which lost 5 bases and 1 base, there was a span of 12 bases. Per germline, CDR1 SGHTA and CDR2 FQGNSA. The CDR3 length is 14 residues. The CDR3 region is CASSLWTESYEQYF. The CDR3 coding sequence is TGTGCCAGCAGCCTATGGACAGAATCCTACGAGCAGTACTTC. Looking up the rest from reference TRBV7-2 and TRBJ2-7 gives the full variable domain: GAGVSQSPSNKVTEKGKDVELRCDPISGHTALYWYRQSLGQGLEFLIYFQGNSAPDKSGLPSDRFSAERTGGSVSTLTIQRTQQEDSAVYLCASSLWTESYEQYFGPGTRLTVT.

This chain connects TRBV29-1 to TRBJ2-3; 9 nucleotides agree with TRBD2. The CDR3 loop spans 14 amino acids. With V trimmed by 0 bases and J by 8 bases, 6 bases remained unmatched. CDR1 is SQVTM, CDR2 ANQGSEA, per germline. CDR3 in amino acids: CSVEDRGGAGTQYF. The CDR3 DNA reads TGCAGCGTTGAAGACCGCGGGGGGGCGGGTACGCAGTATTTT.

The chain employs TRBV7-3 and TRBJ2-1; 10 positions agree with TRBD2. The CDR3 consists of 16 residues. The V gene end was trimmed by 1 base and the J gene end by 8 bases; junction bases not matched to a gene: 8. CDR1 SGHTA and CDR2 FQGTGA come from the germline V gene. CDR3 nucleotide sequence: TGTGCCAGCAGCTTAAGAACTAGCGGGATCTCGGATGAGCAGTTCTTC. It yields the protein CASSLRTSGISDEQFF.

CDR3 nucleotides: TGTGCCAGCAGTTTATCATCGGGTGTTAATGAAAAACTGTTTTTT. It codes for CASSLSSGVNEKLFF. The chain links TRBV28 to TRBJ1-4; D is uncertain. Germline CDR1 and CDR2: MDHEN and SYDVKM. The CDR3 totals 15 residues. Trimming removed 1 base at V and 4 bases at J, with 10 bases between.

This clone was detected a few times. V gene TRBV3-1 (or the pseudogene TRBV3-2) combines with J gene TRBJ2-6; TRBD1 aligns across 7 bases. Germline-derived CDR1 and CDR2 are LGHDT and YNNKEL (reference sequence). V lost 8 bases, J lost 1 base, and 11 bases stayed unmatched. The CDR3 sequence is 17 residues long. CDR3 amino acids: CASGWDSAFSGANVLTF. CDR3 in DNA: TGTGCCAGCGGGTGGGACAGTGCCTTTTCTGGGGCCAACGTCCTGACTTTC.

This chain uses TRBV5-1 with TRBJ2-7; 13 bases are a match to TRBD2. Germline V gives CDR1 SGHRS, CDR2 YFSETQ. Losses at the gene ends were 0 bases for V and 4 bases for J; bases not matched to a gene: 4. The CDR3 extends over 16 amino acids. CDR3: CASSLAPTSGRYEQYF. CDR3 nucleotides: TGCGCCAGCAGCTTGGCCCCGACTAGCGGGAGGTACGAGCAGTACTTC.

The chain joins TRBV5-4 to TRBJ2-1, with D maybe TRBD2 (5 bases). Germline V gives CDR1 SGHNT, CDR2 YYREEE (reference sequence). The CDR3 totals 15 residues. Trimming removed 5 bases from V and 0 bases from J, with 12 bases in between. Here the CDR3 DNA reads TGTGCCAGCAGTGAGGGTCTTAGCTCCTACAATGAGCAGTTCTTC. Its protein product is CASSEGLSSYNEQFF. Based on the CDR3 plus reference TRBV5-4 and TRBJ2-1, the full variable domain is ETGVTQSPTHLIKTRGQQVTLRCSSQSGHNTVSWYQQALGQGPQFIFQYYREEENGRGNFPPRFSGLQFPNYSSELNVNALELDDSALYLCASSEGLSSYNEQFFGPGTRLTVL.

The rearrangement joins TRBV19 to TRBJ2-1; 7 bases agree with TRBD2. Germline V gene sequence: CDR1 LNHDA, CDR2 SQIVND (reference sequence). Losses at the gene ends were 5 bases for V and 8 bases for J; bases not matched to a gene: 9. This CDR3 is 14 amino acids long. This CDR3 reads CASSGGVGPDEQFF. The CDR3 nucleotides are TGTGCCAGTAGTGGGGGGGTGGGTCCCGATGAGCAGTTCTTC.

V and J are TRBV7-4 and TRBJ2-5, with a tentative D call TRBD1 (5 bases). The V end lost 1 base, the J end lost 2 bases, and 5 bases lay between the germline ends. CDR1 and CDR2 (germline): SGHVT, SQSDAQ. The CDR3 is made up of 13 amino acids. Written as DNA, the CDR3 is TGTGCCAGCAGCTTAGGACAGCAAGAGACCCAGTACTTC. It translates to CASSLGQQETQYF.

This chain links TRBV11-1 with TRBJ2-7; TRBD1 matches 8 bases. Trimming at V came to 2 bases and at J to 4 bases, leaving 7 bases not matched to a gene. CDR3 length: 15 residues. Germline V CDR1 and CDR2: SGHAT, FQDESV (reference sequence). The CDR3 DNA is TGTGCCAGCAGCTTACCTGGACAGGGCCCGTACGAGCAGTACTTC. It is translated as CASSLPGQGPYEQYF.